This TCR beta chain was documented in a study of T-cell reconstitution after alpha-beta-depleted transplantation in children. This CDR3 spans 14 amino acids. The V end was cut by 3 bases, the J end by 2 bases, with 12 bases between. Looked up from germline, CDR1 is DFQATT and CDR2 is SNEGSKA (reference sequence). Molecular barcoding with unique molecular identifiers was used for the TCRbeta library. Each CDR3 protein is one row after TCRdb ran MiXCR on the PCR reads. Among about 420,000 distinct CDR3 sequences listed, about a sixth were seen once. This clonotype was counted only a few times. The chain links TRBV20-1 to TRBJ2-3; maybe TRBD2 (7 bases). The material sequenced was PBMCs, mostly from graft donor cells, taken 360 days after TCRalphabeta/CD19-depleted stem cell transplant. This receptor was obtained from a boy in the first two years of life who had a stem cell transplant for Wiskott-Aldrich syndrome, so the T cells may come from the graft donor. The CDR3 nucleotides are TGCAGTGCTAGCCCCGGGGGGCCCACAGATACGCAGTATTTT. It codes for CSASPGGPTDTQYF.